Listed here are 9 T cell receptor beta chains from one sample, sequenced in a study of control samples from healthy donors and cancer patients. Only in-frame clones appear in the TCRdb table, and some are missing; sequencing was by immunoSEQ multiplex PCR. Of some 150,000 clones in the sample, about 94% are singletons; the top ten hold around 6.2%. The material sequenced was blood. These receptors came from a man in his forties or fifties in good health.

The chain employs TRBV6-5 and TRBJ1-5, with a tentative D call TRBD1 (5 bases). The CDR3 runs to 14 residues. CDR1 and CDR2 (germline): MNHEY, SVGAGI. V was clipped by 4 bases and J by 5 bases, with 12 bases between them. For the CDR3, the DNA is TGTGCCAGCAGTTCTTACCTAGGGGATCAGCCCCAGCATTTT. Encoded protein: CASSSYLGDQPQHF.

The V gene is TRBV7-6, the J gene TRBJ2-5; a weak D match, TRBD2 (5 bases). From germline, CDR1 is SGHVS and CDR2 FNYEAQ. CDR3 length: 15 amino acids. V was trimmed by 3 bases and J by 4 bases, leaving 15 bases between them. CDR3: CASSFFEGLGETQYF. The CDR3 DNA sequence: TGTGCCAGCAGCTTTTTCGAGGGTCTGGGAGAGACCCAGTACTTC. The whole variable domain, remainder taken from reference TRBV7-6 and TRBJ2-5, is GAGVSQSPRYKVTKRGQDVALRCDPISGHVSLYWYRQALGQGPEFLTYFNYEAQQDKSGLPNDRFSAERPEGSISTLTIQRTEQRDSAMYRCASSFFEGLGETQYFGPGTRLLVL.

The chain has TRBV5-6 and TRBJ1-2; D is unclear. The CDR3 consists of 14 residues. V was shortened by 1 base and J by 9 bases, with 16 bases between the two germline ends. Germline loops: CDR1 SGHDT, CDR2 YYEEEE. The DNA of the CDR3 is TGTGCCAGCAGCTTGAGCGCGGTTAGCCGCAGCTACACCTTC. Translating it yields CASSLSAVSRSYTF.

The chain links TRBV18 to TRBJ2-5; 7 bases map to TRBD2. CDR1 and CDR2 from the germline V gene are KGHSH and LQKENI. With V trimmed by 0 bases and J by 2 bases, 15 bases remained unmatched. The CDR3 spans 19 residues. The CDR3 spells CASSPPTSQMYYIQETQYF. For the CDR3, the DNA is TGTGCCAGCTCACCACCGACTAGCCAGATGTACTATATACAAGAGACCCAGTACTTC.

The V gene is TRBV18, the J gene TRBJ2-7; the D gene could be TRBD1 or TRBD2 (5 bases each). Per the germline V gene, CDR1 is KGHSH and CDR2 is LQKENI. With 0 bases removed from V and 3 bases from J, the gap between germline ends came to 9 bases. CDR3 length: 14 residues. CDR3 in amino acids: CASSPPGRSYEQYF. CDR3 nucleotides: TGTGCCAGCTCACCACCGGGACGGAGCTACGAGCAGTACTTC. Using reference TRBV18 and TRBJ2-7 for the parts outside the CDR3, the full variable domain is NAGVMQNPRHLVRRRGQEARLRCSPMKGHSHVYWYRQLPEEGLKFMVYLQKENIIDESGMPKERFSAEFPKEGPSILRIQQVVRGDSAAYFCASSPPGRSYEQYFGPGTRLTVT.

The V call is TRBV5-1, the J call TRBJ2-3; 16 bases are a match to TRBD2. With V trimmed by 4 bases and J by 5 bases, 10 bases remained unmatched. Germline V gene data show CDR1 as SGHRS and CDR2 as YFSETQ. The CDR3 is made up of 18 amino acids. CDR3 sequence (DNA): TGCGCCAGCAGCCTGGGGACTAGCGGGGGGGCCACGCGAGATACGCAGTATTTT. Translation: CASSLGTSGGATRDTQYF.

The rearrangement uses TRBV30 and TRBJ1-6, with D perhaps TRBD1 (6 bases). CDR3 size: 12 residues. CDR1 is GTSNPN, CDR2 SVGIG, per germline (reference sequence). The germline V and J ends were trimmed by 8 bases and 8 bases, with 13 bases remaining between them. CDR3 nucleotides: TGTGCCCACGGGGGGCGATATTCACCCCTCCACTTT. Amino acids: CAHGGRYSPLHF.

The chain links TRBV5-1 to TRBJ1-1; D gene ambiguous. Trimming removed 0 bases at V and 1 base at J, with 13 bases between. CDR1 is SGHRS, CDR2 YFSETQ, per germline. The CDR3 sequence is 16 residues long. The CDR3 spells CASSLAVVGRNTEAFF. CDR3 nucleotide sequence: TGCGCCAGCAGCTTGGCCGTCGTAGGCCGGAACACTGAAGCTTTCTTT.

The V gene is TRBV2, the J gene TRBJ1-2, with a weak D call TRBD1 (5 bases). This CDR3 has 13 residues. Trimming stripped 10 bases from V and 4 bases from J, with 16 bases between. Germline V CDR1 and CDR2: SNHLY, FYNNEI. This CDR3 is CATKTGTVYGYTF. CDR3 coding DNA: TGTGCCACCAAAACCGGGACGGTCTATGGCTACACCTTC.